This TCR beta chain was captured by sequencing in a study of tumor-infiltrating lymphocytes in primary liver carcinoma. The overall study: Stage T1-T3 N0M0 tumors spanned roughly 4.2 to 11 cm.

DNA and RNA were both co-extracted from approximately 20-30 mg of bulk tissue that had not been sorted. A constant-region primer primed TCR beta cDNA synthesis from 400 to 550 ng of total RNA. Construction of TCR beta libraries relied on three successive nested multiplex PCR rounds employing slightly modified ARM-PCR. A single record per CDR3 protein comes from TCRdb applying MiXCR to the multiplex PCR reads. The profile covers about 120,000 distinct CDR3 sequences, with around 70% appearing a single time and 8.1% taken by the ten largest. This clonotype was observed once. Its antigen is not known. Given a much more abundant clone one base away, this may be a read error. Study conclusions and caveats: The overlap of tumor-adjacent and tumor-blood pairs was smaller than that of tumor region pairs.

The receptor comes from a woman aged 60-75 years with primary liver carcinoma and hepatitis B virus infection. Sample: tumor-adjacent normal liver tissue.

CDR3 bases: TGTGCTAGTGGTGGCGGGACTAGCGGTAGCAGAGATACGCAGTATTTT. This codes for CASGGGTSGSRDTQYF. The gene calls are TRBV12-5 and TRBJ2-3; 11 bases line up with TRBD2. Germline V lookup: CDR1 LGHNT, CDR2 FRNRAP. CDR3 length equals 16 residues. Variable domain in full (rest from reference TRBV12-5 and TRBJ2-3): DARVTQTPRHKVTEMGQEVTMRCQPILGHNTVFWYRQTMMQGLELLAYFRNRAPLDDSGMPKDRFSAEMPDATLATLKIQPSEPRDSAVYFCASGGGTSGSRDTQYFGPGTRLTVL.